Below, one TCR beta chain is given with its context. No antigen is known for it. No much larger clone is present one base from it, and per-base qualities are unavailable. This record comes from a study of cytomegalovirus exposure and HLA in healthy donors listed by TCRdb under 2017. In terms of the full investigation: An earlier analysis of fewer than 750 of the donors reported 276 Gb of sequence data and 117 million unique TCR beta sequences obtained from about 179 million T cells. An early release covering roughly 600 HLA-typed donors comprised about 300 gigabases of sequencing data and 65 million to 100 million unique TCR sequences. Of the 350 to 450 genotyped donors, roughly 80% fell in the genetic ancestry cluster associated with self-reported Caucasian donors. The study aimed to test whether cataloging public T cell receptors could reveal signatures of past pathogen exposure. The study profiled the T cell repertoires of hundreds of subjects by immunosequencing and related them to cytomegalovirus serostatus. Along with the roughly 670-subject first cohort, a separate validation cohort of over a hundred different subjects was used. To predict cytomegalovirus infection status, the study combined high-throughput TCR immunosequencing, statistical association of individual TCRs with disease status, and machine learning. To study patterns of TCR occurrence, a later analysis re-analyzed previously published TCR beta repertoires from just over 650 donors and added high-resolution HLA genotyping. In the later analysis, no new phenotypic data were used to find candidate immune exposures; instead, reliance was placed on TCR beta sequences and their occurrence across donors. To decide whether each TCR beta V gene segment behaved as functional or pseudogenic, an earlier analysis of some 540 of the donors relied on high-throughput TCR beta sequencing. Donor age, sex, ethnicity and CMV serostatus were collected together with the repertoire data. A later genetic analysis took genome-wide SNP genotypes for about 65% of the 666 donors and used that subset as a discovery cohort. Every discovery cohort repertoire had been produced on one sequencing platform. HLA typing included class I and class II loci at four-digit resolution. Typing coverage varied by locus: roughly 629-640 donors for A, B, C, DRB1 and DQB1; around 560 for DQA1; over 600 for DPA1; roughly 470 for DPB1. About five DR-DQ haplotypes were treated as single units for association and clustering because of strong linkage in the cohort. Across some 400 genotyped donors of the cohort, an average of about 200,000 unique TCR beta nucleotide sequences per donor were sequenced, and approximately 19% of those sequences were non-productive.

Taken from the germline V gene, the CDR1 and CDR2 loops are KGHSH and LQKENI. The CDR3 goes from the cysteine to the phenylalanine over 18 residues. Just CDR3 DNA is preserved here, 54 bases in frame from base 1. Unmatched junction bases come to 9, with V trimmed by 4 bases and J by 0 bases. Receptors were amplified or captured by the immunoSEQ multiplex PCR assay. A mixture of 60 forward primers for TCR Vbeta segments and 13 reverse primers for TCR Jbeta segments was used in the multiplex PCR. Amplification of the CDR3 region of rearranged TCR beta genes was performed with a multiplex PCR assay on genomic DNA. Amplified TCR beta libraries were sequenced as 87-base-pair reads on the Illumina HiSeq System. As for the authors' bioinformatics: A later analysis counted tens of millions of unique TCR beta chains across the 600 to 850 repertoires, and some 11 million of these chains were shared by at least two donors. Raw reads were error-corrected and collapsed into unique sequences by a nearest-neighbor algorithm in which closely related sequences were merged to remove PCR and sequencing errors. Alignment of CDR3 sequences to IMGT reference sequences was used to assign V, D and J gene segments. For a sequence to be retained, at least a six-nucleotide match to both a V gene segment and a J gene segment was required. Rearrangements were classified as productive when the CDR3 lacked stop codons and remained in frame with V and J, and all other rearrangements were classified as non-productive. CDR3 was defined according to IMGT convention as the region running from the second conserved V-encoded cysteine to the conserved J-encoded phenylalanine. The earlier analysis of approximately 590 of the donors excluded any sequence lacking an unambiguous match to a single V gene segment. An earlier analysis of under 750 of the donors called V segments functional above 56.7% productive rearrangements and segregating when the between-donor standard deviation exceeded 5%. A statistical classification framework was built for diagnosing cytomegalovirus status from the catalog of TCR beta chain sequences. In a later analysis, V and J genes were assigned by comparing TCR nucleotide sequences against IMGT/GENE-DB human TR gene sequences. Using the TCRdist pipeline, a later analysis assigned CDR3 sequences along with most-parsimonious VDJ recombination scenarios. In a later analysis, each TCR beta chain was defined by its CDR3 amino acid sequence together with its V-gene family, and reads lacking a unique V-gene family were excluded. To address suspected cross-contamination and a sequencing artifact, a later analysis removed over 500 highly shared, low-generation-probability nucleotide sequences. In a later analysis, a clonal expansion index was calculated for each public chain from normalized within-repertoire ranks of inferred template counts. Generation probabilities in a later analysis came from a VDJ recombination model fitted to out-of-frame rearrangements, and those results were checked against IGoR. Hypergeometric tests were used in a later analysis to score TCR-TCR, TCR-HLA and TCR-CMV co-occurrence, with a repertoire-size bias correction applied to the TCR pairs. In a later analysis, false discovery rates were estimated by permuting HLA or CMV assignments 20 times. In a later analysis, co-occurring TCRs were grouped using DBSCAN, and TCRdist sequence similarity was added for clustering within HLA-allele-positive subsets. Co-occurrence clustering excluded repertoires with fewer than 30,000 or more than 120,000 public chains, plus five with anomalous nucleotide sharing. Entries here come from immuneACCESS through TCRdb and include only in-frame sequences with V and J called. Some clones fail to appear in such tables; in the studies checked, an unresolved V gene covers under half of the shortfall, and the cause of the remainder is unknown. V and J calls and clone size are copied from that table; D and trimming were computed from the DNA. The sample profile shows 77,000 or so clones; about 80% of them were found once. Together, the top ten hold around 7% of the sample.

On the study overall, not on this receptor specifically: The cohort was sequenced for TCR beta chains only, and without alpha or paired-chain data the features that could be detected were limited. Correlated functional status among segregating V segments might be attributable to linkage disequilibrium, but an unknown experimental factor could not be ruled out. According to a later analysis, most CMV-associated TCR beta chains appeared to be HLA-restricted, and the HLA associations seemed to be driven largely by CMV exposure. According to the authors, the approach could potentially be generalized to other disease states and immunological phenotypes. When HLA alleles, especially DR and DQ, strongly co-occurred, TCR associations were difficult to assign to individual alleles. A later analysis found that HLA-associated TCR beta chains were more clonally expanded and had lower generation probabilities than equally common non-associated chains. In an earlier analysis of several hundred of the donors, most TCR beta V segments were observed in productive rearrangements about 87% or about 30% of the time, broadly matching IMGT annotations. A cluster of highly shared sequence variants was judged likely to represent a technical artifact of the sequencing pipeline. A later analysis associated 15,000 or so TCR beta sequences with specific HLA alleles at a false discovery rate of 0.05. Cytomegalovirus status was reported to be diagnosed by the classifier with high specificity and sensitivity in both the original and validation cohorts. The only immune exposure information available for the cohort was CMV serostatus. In a later genetic analysis, fewer N-insertions in productive TCRs were reported among donors in an Asian-associated ancestry cluster than the roughly 700-donor mean. The presence/absence analyses assumed that sequencing depth was roughly uniform across donors, and that assumption may not be true. Around 16 rarely observed V segments, including chromosome 9 orphons, were excluded from the earlier analysis of about 610 of the donors because counts were too low. A further reported finding was that TCR beta sequences accurately predicted the HLA-A and HLA-B alleles for most subjects in the first cohort. A total of roughly 160 TCR beta chains were listed by the study as associated with cytomegalovirus. V-gene and J-gene trimming of TCR beta chains was associated with a missense DCLRE1C variant in a later genetic analysis, and the association was replicated in an independent cohort. Some IMGT-functional V segments, including TRBV6-2 and TRBV6-3, could not be told apart with the 87-base-pair reads, so those segments were excluded. Because HLA typing was unavailable for some donors at each locus, only the typed subset was used in association tests. In a later analysis, TCR association rates were found to vary across HLA loci, with the most associated TCRs seen for DRB1 alleles and the fewest for HLA-C alleles. In vitro tests confirmed that three of the cytomegalovirus-associated TCR beta chains recognize cytomegalovirus antigens. According to a later analysis, parvovirus B19, influenza, CMV and Epstein-Barr virus appeared linked to several top co-occurrence clusters. Most TCR sequences were seen in very few donors, while some public TCRs were found in many individuals.

In total, about 650 healthy bone marrow donors made up the cohort. All cohort members were sampled while nominally healthy, although unrecorded immune exposures were likely present. The donor was CMV seronegative and was included in the group of around 320 seronegative cohort members. A peripheral blood sample was provided by each donor, and peripheral blood mononuclear cells were used for TCR beta sequencing. Genomic DNA was extracted from the blood cell samples with the Qiagen DNeasy Blood Extraction Kit. The sequence derives from a woman aged 40 to 50 in good health and CMV-seronegative. Specimen: PBMCs. The chain links TRBV18 with TRBJ1-4; TRBD1 aligns with 9 central bases. The encoded CDR3 is CASSRDSTGGATNEKLFF. The DNA is as follows: TGTGCCAGCTCACGTGACTCGACAGGGGGAGCAACTAATGAAAAACTGTTTTTT.